These 13 T cell receptor beta chains share one sample of origin, sequenced in a study of shared T cell receptors in the human thymus. This table comes from immunoSEQ multiplex PCR, and its TCRdb copy is limited to in-frame clones, with some not included. The data show 550,000 to 800,000 clones, 80% to 90% seen once. The same data also contributed to another study, on human thymus T cells.

What was sequenced was thymocytes. These TCRs come from a girl less than two years old with a congenital heart defect.

Only one count was recorded for this clone. The genes are TRBV4-3 and TRBJ2-7; D is possibly TRBD1 (5 bases). V was clipped by 4 bases and J by 1 base, with 17 bases between them. The CDR3 is 16 amino acids. Germline V CDR1 and CDR2: LGHNA, YSLEER. The CDR3 spells CASSLSSWGSSYEQYF. The DNA for the CDR3 is TGCGCCAGCAGCCTCTCTTCGTGGGGCTCGTCCTACGAGCAGTACTTC.

This clone occurred a few times. CDR3 nucleotides: TGTGCCAGCAGCTTGATGGGGCCCGGCCTTTCACCCCTCCACTTT. Translated, it gives CASSLMGPGLSPLHF. The V gene is TRBV5-4, the J gene TRBJ1-6; D perhaps matches TRBD1 (5 bases). V was clipped by 1 base and J by 9 bases, with 14 bases between them. CDR1 is SGHNT, CDR2 YYREEE, per germline (reference sequence). This CDR3 comprises 15 residues.

The chain recombines TRBV2 with TRBJ2-1; TRBD1 agrees at 9 bases. Trimming removed 7 bases from V and 7 bases from J; junction bases left unmatched: 8. The CDR3 length is 14 residues. The germline V gene encodes CDR1 SNHLY and CDR2 FYNNEI. The CDR3 reads CASIGDRDVNEQFF. CDR3 in DNA: TGTGCCAGCATAGGGGACAGGGACGTAAATGAGCAGTTCTTC.

Only one count was recorded for this clone. The chain recombines TRBV7-9 with TRBJ2-5; TRBD1 matches at 9 bases. The assigned J gene may be wrong: the sequence end matches TRBJ2-7 better. CDR3 length equals 15 residues. CDR1 SEHNR and CDR2 FQNEAQ come from the germline V gene (reference sequence). The CDR3 DNA reads TGTGCCAGCAGCCCCTTACAGGGGGCTCTCTACGAGCAGTACTTC. The encoded protein is CASSPLQGALYEQYF.

The chain combines TRBV11-3 with TRBJ2-7; 9 nucleotides match TRBD2. This CDR3 has 20 residues. The junction had 24 bases not matched to a gene; V was cut back by 5 bases and J by 4 bases. The germline gives CDR1 SGHNT, CDR2 YENEEA. DNA of the CDR3: TGTGCCAGCAGCCGTCGGTTGGCGGGGGGGCCGAACAAGGAGGCTTACGAGCAGTACTTC. It is translated as CASSRRLAGGPNKEAYEQYF.

The chain is built from TRBV5-4 and TRBJ2-3; 10 bases agree with TRBD2. CDR3 size: 18 residues. The germline V gene encodes CDR1 SGHNT and CDR2 YYREEE (reference sequence). The junction had 13 bases not matched to a gene; V was cut back by 4 bases and J by 2 bases. The CDR3: CASSPTKDLAGDTDTQYF. CDR3 in DNA: TGTGCCAGCAGCCCAACTAAGGACCTAGCGGGGGACACAGATACGCAGTATTTT.

The chain employs TRBV30 and TRBJ1-1, with 10 bases aligning to TRBD1. CDR1 and CDR2 from the germline V gene are GTSNPN and SVGIG (reference sequence). Trimming at V came to 2 bases and at J to 1 base, leaving 22 bases not matched to a gene. The CDR3 consists of 21 residues. CDR3 loop: CAWSPSPPRTGGCVWNTEAFF. As DNA, the CDR3 is TGTGCCTGGAGTCCCAGCCCACCCCGGACAGGGGGATGTGTCTGGAACACTGAAGCTTTCTTT.

This clone was seen only once. This same CDR3 is encoded by further DNA sequences in the sample. The J gene is TRBJ2-7, the V gene TRBV10-3; 11 nucleotides line up with TRBD2. Per the germline V gene, CDR1 is ENHRY and CDR2 is SYGVKD. This CDR3 comprises 15 residues. Trimming at V came to 0 bases and at J to 2 bases, leaving 0 bases not matched to a gene. The CDR3 bases are TGTGCCATCAGTGAGTCTAGCGGGGGGGCCTACGAGCAGTACTTC. Translated, it gives CAISESSGGAYEQYF.

The chain is built from TRBV4-2 and TRBJ2-5, with 12 nucleotides matching TRBD2. Germline V lookup: CDR1 LGHNA, CDR2 YNFKEQ. The CDR3 is 20 amino acids. With V trimmed by 0 bases and J by 1 base, 12 bases remained unmatched. As DNA, the CDR3 is TGTGCCAGCAGCCAAGATTGGCTAGCGGGGGGGCTCGGGGGCCAAGAGACCCAGTACTTC. Its protein product is CASSQDWLAGGLGGQETQYF.

This clone was observed a few times. The chain uses TRBV28 and TRBJ1-2; TRBD1 matches at 7 bases. The J segment lost 6 bases and the V segment lost 3 bases, leaving 4 bases of the junction unmatched. The CDR3 contains 13 residues. Germline V lookup: CDR1 MDHEN, CDR2 SYDVKM. The CDR3 loop is CASSLRGGHGYTF. The DNA of the CDR3 is TGTGCCAGCAGTTTGAGAGGGGGCCATGGCTACACCTTC.

V is TRBV6-6 and J is TRBJ1-1, with 8 nucleotides matching TRBD1. This CDR3 has 14 amino acids. The germline V gene encodes CDR1 MNHNY and CDR2 SVGAGI (reference sequence). V was pared by 5 bases and J by 1 base, with 3 bases of the junction left unmatched. CDR3 loop: CASSHQGANTEAFF. CDR3 nucleotides: TGTGCCAGCAGTCACCAGGGGGCGAACACTGAAGCTTTCTTT.

CDR3: CASSPAPGRAANEKLFF. In nucleotides, the CDR3 is TGTGCCAGCAGCCCAGCCCCGGGGAGGGCGGCTAATGAAAAACTGTTTTTT. The V and J genes are TRBV14 and TRBJ1-4; D call uncertain. The CDR3 has 17 residues. Trimming left V 4 bases short and J 3 bases short, with 18 bases between. Germline values: CDR1 SGHDN, CDR2 FVKESK.

This clone was seen only once. The rearrangement links TRBV7-4 to TRBJ2-3; D perhaps matches TRBD1 (5 bases). The CDR3 sequence is 13 residues long. The germline V and J ends were trimmed by 0 bases and 5 bases, with 6 bases remaining between them. The germline V gene encodes CDR1 SGHVT and CDR2 SQSDAQ. The CDR3 is CASSLAGRDTQYF. CDR3 in DNA: TGTGCCAGCAGCTTAGCGGGGCGAGATACGCAGTATTTT.